Listed below are T cell receptor beta chains from one sample, sequenced in a study of shared clonotypes between healthy human individuals. Clones were sequenced by immunoSEQ multiplex PCR, and TCRdb holds only the in-frame ones, with some missing. The sample has some 2.4 million clones, approximately 93% seen once. The sample comprised naive CD4+ T cells from PBMCs. These receptors came from a young man in good health. Some clones in this sample may be carry-over from other donors' samples. The conserved cysteine and the conserved F or W are not part of the CDR3 here. The D gene is left open where the match is weak. A row's size may be missing; if present it is once, few, many or a size class.

d_gene	j_gene	v_gene	abundance	CDR3aa
TRBD1	TRBJ2-4	TRBV7-9	NA	ASSSGTALAKNIQY
NA	TRBJ2-1	TRBV10-3	few	AISERTTHRQF
NA	TRBJ1-1	TRBV5-1	NA	ASSFTENTEAF
NA	TRBJ2-7	TRBV6-5	NA	ASSYSFTGYEQY
NA	TRBJ2-1	TRBV7-2	NA	ASSSGVVLYNEQF
TRBD2	TRBJ2-1	TRBV10-1	once	ASMSPPSGRVNEQF
NA	TRBJ2-7	TRBV7-2	NA	ASSLLQGVPYEQY
NA	TRBJ2-7	TRBV7-2	NA	ASSSAGGEGIEQY
NA	TRBJ1-3	TRBV15	NA	ATSREAPGGPSGNTIY
NA	TRBJ1-5	TRBV19	NA	ASRDRGAGNQPQH
NA	TRBJ2-3	TRBV5-1	NA	ASSLDGTTPSTDTQY
TRBD2	TRBJ2-7	TRBV18	NA	ASSQLNSGILREQY
NA	TRBJ2-6	TRBV30	NA	AWSTGSGANVLT
TRBD1	TRBJ1-5	TRBV28	NA	ASSRMTGASNQPQH
NA	TRBJ1-2	TRBV28	NA	ASSGASPANYGYT
NA	TRBJ2-3	TRBV9	NA	ASSVDRWNTDTQY